This T cell receptor (beta chain) originates from a study of shared clonotypes between healthy human individuals. As for the study in general: Donors had three CD4 naive, three CD4 memory, two CD8 naive and one CD8 memory plate apiece. Points from the study as a whole: Tissues were not sampled, only blood, and their repertoires likely differ.

The protocol was immunoSEQ multiplex PCR, while the TCRdb copy is restricted to in-frame clones and leaves out a portion. The sample holds hundreds of thousands of clones, around 78% seen once. Notes on this clone: Its antigen is unidentified.

The CDR3 covers 13 residues. Germline-derived CDR1 and CDR2 are SNHLY and FYNNEI. V was trimmed by 8 bases and J by 0 bases, leaving 11 bases between them. The sequence was obtained from a woman aged 25-40 years in good health. Sample: memory CD4+ T cells sorted from blood. The subset here: CD45RA-negative fraction. The chain recombines TRBV2 with TRBJ2-7; possibly TRBD2 for D (7 bases). The CDR3 DNA is TGTGCCAGCGGGGGGGGCCTCTCCTACGAGCAGTACTTC. It yields the protein CASGGGLSYEQYF.